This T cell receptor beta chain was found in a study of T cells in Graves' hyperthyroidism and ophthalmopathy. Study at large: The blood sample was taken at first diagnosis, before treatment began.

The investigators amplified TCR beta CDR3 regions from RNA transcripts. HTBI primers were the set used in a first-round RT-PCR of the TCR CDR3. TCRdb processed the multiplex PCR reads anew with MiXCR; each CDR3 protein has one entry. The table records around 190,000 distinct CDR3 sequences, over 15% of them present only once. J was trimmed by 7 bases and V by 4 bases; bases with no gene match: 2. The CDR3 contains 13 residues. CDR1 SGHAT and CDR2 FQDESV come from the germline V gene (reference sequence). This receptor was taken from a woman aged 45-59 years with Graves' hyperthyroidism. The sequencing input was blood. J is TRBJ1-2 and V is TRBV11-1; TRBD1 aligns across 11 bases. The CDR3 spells CASSWTGGLGYTF. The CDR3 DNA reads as TGTGCCAGCAGCTGGACAGGGGGCCTTGGCTACACCTTC.